What follows are 19 T cell receptor beta chains derived from one specimen sequenced in a study of blood T cell repertoires in COVID-19. Produced via immunoSEQ multiplex PCR; TCRdb's table is partial and in-frame only. The sample contains around 330,000 clones, about nine tenths of which appear only once. Sequences were obtained from PBMCs or T cells enriched from blood (not recorded which). These receptors originate from a man aged 55-75 years who had recovered from COVID-19.

This clone has only a few counts. Additional DNA sequences in this sample encode the identical CDR3. The chain combines TRBV9 with TRBJ1-1; TRBD1 agrees at 9 bases. The J segment lost 3 bases and the V segment lost 0 bases, leaving 3 bases of the junction unmatched. The CDR3 sequence is 15 residues long. The germline gives CDR1 SGDLS, CDR2 YYNGEE. The CDR3: CASSVVGQGDTEAFF. The CDR3 DNA reads TGTGCCAGCAGCGTAGTGGGACAGGGAGACACTGAAGCTTTCTTT.

The V call is TRBV11-2, the J call TRBJ2-2; weak D call: TRBD2 (6 bases). Trimming shortened V by 4 bases and J by 3 bases, and 21 bases separated the two germline ends. Per the germline V gene, CDR1 is SGHAT and CDR2 is FQNNGV. The CDR3 covers 18 residues. The CDR3 DNA reads as TGTGCCAGCAGCTCCCAAGGCTCGGGGACTGTTCACACCGGGGAGCTGTTTTTT. It translates to CASSSQGSGTVHTGELFF.

This clone was seen just once. The chain is built from TRBV28 and TRBJ2-1, with D unresolved. With 3 bases removed from V and 3 bases from J, the gap between germline ends came to 6 bases. The CDR3 sequence is 13 residues long. Germline CDR1 is MDHEN and CDR2 is SYDVKM. The CDR3 region has the DNA TGTGCCAGCAGTTTTCCGGGCTACAATGAGCAGTTCTTC. Translation gives CASSFPGYNEQFF.

The V and J genes are TRBV28 and TRBJ1-2; the match to TRBD1 covers 10 bases. V lost 3 bases to trimming and J lost 10 bases; unmatched junction nucleotides: 11. The CDR3 runs 15 residues. Germline CDR1 and CDR2: MDHEN and SYDVKM. The CDR3 loop is CASSFPGQGRYPYTF. Written as DNA, the CDR3 is TGTGCCAGCAGTTTCCCGGGACAGGGGAGGTATCCCTACACCTTC.

The V gene is TRBV6-6, the J gene TRBJ2-6; the D gene is possibly TRBD2 (5 bases). Between the trimmed V and J ends, which lost 8 bases and 0 bases, there was a span of 8 bases. The CDR3 covers 14 residues. The germline gives CDR1 MNHNY, CDR2 SVGAGI (reference sequence). CDR3: CASREGSGANVLTF. The CDR3 DNA sequence: TGTGCCAGCCGCGAGGGCTCTGGGGCCAACGTCCTGACTTTC.

CDR3 DNA sequence: TGTGCCAGCAGCTTAAGCGGGATCCACAATGAGCAGTTCTTC. As protein: CASSLSGIHNEQFF. The V and J genes are TRBV11-2 and TRBJ2-1; 7 positions match TRBD2. The V and J ends lost 2 bases and 5 bases, in that order; junction bases with no gene match: 3. Germline V gene lookup returns CDR1 SGHAT and CDR2 FQNNGV. The CDR3 spans 14 residues. The full variable domain, rest sourced from reference TRBV11-2 and TRBJ2-1, is EAGVAQSPRYKIIEKRQSVAFWCNPISGHATLYWYQQILGQGPKLLIQFQNNGVVDDSQLPKDRFSAERLKGVDSTLKIQPAKLEDSAVYLCASSLSGIHNEQFFGPGTRLTVL.

The V and J genes are TRBV4-3 and TRBJ2-7, with D possibly TRBD1 on 5 matching bases. CDR3 length: 15 amino acids. From germline, CDR1 is LGHNA and CDR2 YSLEER. Trimming pared 4 bases from V and 0 bases from J, leaving 13 bases between. The CDR3 sequence is CASSPPRASSYEQYF. CDR3 bases: TGCGCCAGCAGCCCACCCAGGGCTAGCTCCTACGAGCAGTACTTC.

The chain links TRBV27 to TRBJ2-3, with D possibly being TRBD2 (7 bases). V was cut by 2 bases and J by 3 bases, with 18 bases left in between. CDR1 is MNHEY and CDR2 is SMNVEV in the germline V gene (reference sequence). The CDR3 consists of 17 residues. CDR3 in DNA: TGTGCCAGCAGTTTAATCCGAGGGGGGGGCTGGACAGATACGCAGTATTTT. This sequence encodes CASSLIRGGGWTDTQYF.

The CDR3 protein is CASSPQLDTGELFF. The CDR3 region has the DNA TGTGCCAGCAGCCCCCAACTCGATACCGGGGAGCTGTTTTTT. The gene calls are TRBV7-9 and TRBJ2-2; no firm D call. The V end lost 5 bases, the J end lost 5 bases, and 12 bases lay between the germline ends. CDR1 SEHNR and CDR2 FQNEAQ come from the germline V gene (reference sequence). This CDR3 spans 14 amino acids.

This clone occurred once. The rearrangement links TRBV3-1 (or the pseudogene TRBV3-2) to TRBJ1-2; the D is unclear. Germline V gene sequence: CDR1 LGHDT, CDR2 YNNKEL (reference sequence). Trimming shortened V by 1 base and J by 2 bases, and 11 bases separated the two germline ends. The CDR3 runs 15 residues. CDR3 sequence reads: CASSQAWALNYGYTF. As DNA, the CDR3 is TGTGCCAGCAGCCAAGCCTGGGCCTTGAACTATGGCTACACCTTC.

The gene calls are TRBV3-1 (or the pseudogene TRBV3-2) and TRBJ1-5; D unresolved. Trimming removed 1 base from V and 5 bases from J, with 6 bases in between. From germline, CDR1 is LGHDT and CDR2 YNNKEL (reference sequence). The CDR3 spans 13 residues. The CDR3: CASSQVADQPQHF. In DNA, the CDR3 is TGTGCCAGCAGCCAAGTTGCGGATCAGCCCCAGCATTTT.

The chain combines TRBV28 with TRBJ1-2, with 9 bases matching TRBD1. Trimming at V came to 5 bases and at J to 9 bases, leaving 10 bases not matched to a gene. This CDR3 has 14 residues. Germline CDR1 and CDR2: MDHEN and SYDVKM. The CDR3, as DNA: TGTGCCAGCAGTACCTCCACAGGGGGCTTAAGCTACACCTTC. It yields the protein CASSTSTGGLSYTF.

The V call is TRBV18, the J call TRBJ2-5; no reliable D call. Germline-derived CDR1 and CDR2 are KGHSH and LQKENI. The CDR3 consists of 15 residues. V dropped 3 bases and J dropped 2 bases, with 13 bases sitting between them. The CDR3 region is CASSPLSTAQETQYF. In DNA form, the CDR3 reads TGTGCCAGCTCACCGCTCTCCACAGCTCAAGAGACCCAGTACTTC.

V is TRBV7-6 and J is TRBJ1-2; no firm D call. Germline lookup yields CDR1 SGHVS and CDR2 FNYEAQ. Trimming removed 1 base from V and 6 bases from J, with 24 bases in between. This CDR3 comprises 18 residues. This CDR3 is CASSLESREGRPWDGYTF. CDR3 bases: TGTGCCAGCAGCTTAGAGTCCCGAGAGGGTCGGCCTTGGGATGGCTACACCTTC. Full variable domain (missing parts from reference TRBV7-6 and TRBJ1-2): GAGVSQSPRYKVTKRGQDVALRCDPISGHVSLYWYRQALGQGPEFLTYFNYEAQQDKSGLPNDRFSAERPEGSISTLTIQRTEQRDSAMYRCASSLESREGRPWDGYTFGSGTRLTVV.

The chain has TRBV27 and TRBJ2-3; TRBD2 agrees at 7 bases. V lost 6 bases and J lost 1; bases outside the gene matches: 7. The CDR3 is 15 amino acids. Germline CDR1 is MNHEY and CDR2 is SMNVEV (reference sequence). The CDR3 nucleotides are TGTGCCAGCAGCTCGAGGACTAGTGGCACAGATACGCAGTATTTT. It translates to CASSSRTSGTDTQYF.

The J gene is TRBJ2-7, the V gene TRBV4-1; 9 bases line up with TRBD2. Looked up from germline, CDR1 is MGHRA and CDR2 is YSYEKL. The CDR3 length is 18 residues. The V segment lost 1 base and the J segment 2 bases; nucleotides outside the gene matches: 12. CDR3 sequence: CASSQGPAGGSPTYEQYF. In nucleotides, the CDR3 is TGCGCCAGCAGCCAAGGGCCAGCGGGAGGTTCCCCCACCTACGAGCAGTACTTC.

The chain couples TRBV3-1 (or the pseudogene TRBV3-2) to TRBJ1-6, with TRBD1 matching over 7 bases. This CDR3 spans 14 amino acids. Germline CDR1 LGHDT, CDR2 YNNKEL (reference sequence). Trimming removed 6 bases from V and 10 bases from J; junction bases left unmatched: 9. The CDR3 sequence: CASRPTGQGSPLHF. DNA for the CDR3: TGTGCCAGCAGACCGACAGGGCAAGGATCACCCCTCCACTTT.

This chain connects TRBV5-1 to TRBJ2-1; no clear D gene. The CDR3 runs to 12 residues. V was pared by 1 base and J by 5 bases, with 4 bases between. Germline V gene sequence: CDR1 SGHRS, CDR2 YFSETQ. This CDR3 is CASSLLDNEQFF. The CDR3 region has the DNA TGCGCCAGCAGCTTGTTAGACAATGAGCAGTTCTTC.

The rearrangement uses TRBV4-1 and TRBJ2-7; no clear D. This CDR3 has 15 residues. Trimming took off 1 base at V and 0 bases at J, with 10 bases between the two ends. CDR1 and CDR2 from the germline V gene are MGHRA and YSYEKL. This CDR3 reads CASSQGLESSYEQYF. The DNA for the CDR3 is TGCGCCAGCAGCCAAGGGCTGGAGAGCTCCTACGAGCAGTACTTC.